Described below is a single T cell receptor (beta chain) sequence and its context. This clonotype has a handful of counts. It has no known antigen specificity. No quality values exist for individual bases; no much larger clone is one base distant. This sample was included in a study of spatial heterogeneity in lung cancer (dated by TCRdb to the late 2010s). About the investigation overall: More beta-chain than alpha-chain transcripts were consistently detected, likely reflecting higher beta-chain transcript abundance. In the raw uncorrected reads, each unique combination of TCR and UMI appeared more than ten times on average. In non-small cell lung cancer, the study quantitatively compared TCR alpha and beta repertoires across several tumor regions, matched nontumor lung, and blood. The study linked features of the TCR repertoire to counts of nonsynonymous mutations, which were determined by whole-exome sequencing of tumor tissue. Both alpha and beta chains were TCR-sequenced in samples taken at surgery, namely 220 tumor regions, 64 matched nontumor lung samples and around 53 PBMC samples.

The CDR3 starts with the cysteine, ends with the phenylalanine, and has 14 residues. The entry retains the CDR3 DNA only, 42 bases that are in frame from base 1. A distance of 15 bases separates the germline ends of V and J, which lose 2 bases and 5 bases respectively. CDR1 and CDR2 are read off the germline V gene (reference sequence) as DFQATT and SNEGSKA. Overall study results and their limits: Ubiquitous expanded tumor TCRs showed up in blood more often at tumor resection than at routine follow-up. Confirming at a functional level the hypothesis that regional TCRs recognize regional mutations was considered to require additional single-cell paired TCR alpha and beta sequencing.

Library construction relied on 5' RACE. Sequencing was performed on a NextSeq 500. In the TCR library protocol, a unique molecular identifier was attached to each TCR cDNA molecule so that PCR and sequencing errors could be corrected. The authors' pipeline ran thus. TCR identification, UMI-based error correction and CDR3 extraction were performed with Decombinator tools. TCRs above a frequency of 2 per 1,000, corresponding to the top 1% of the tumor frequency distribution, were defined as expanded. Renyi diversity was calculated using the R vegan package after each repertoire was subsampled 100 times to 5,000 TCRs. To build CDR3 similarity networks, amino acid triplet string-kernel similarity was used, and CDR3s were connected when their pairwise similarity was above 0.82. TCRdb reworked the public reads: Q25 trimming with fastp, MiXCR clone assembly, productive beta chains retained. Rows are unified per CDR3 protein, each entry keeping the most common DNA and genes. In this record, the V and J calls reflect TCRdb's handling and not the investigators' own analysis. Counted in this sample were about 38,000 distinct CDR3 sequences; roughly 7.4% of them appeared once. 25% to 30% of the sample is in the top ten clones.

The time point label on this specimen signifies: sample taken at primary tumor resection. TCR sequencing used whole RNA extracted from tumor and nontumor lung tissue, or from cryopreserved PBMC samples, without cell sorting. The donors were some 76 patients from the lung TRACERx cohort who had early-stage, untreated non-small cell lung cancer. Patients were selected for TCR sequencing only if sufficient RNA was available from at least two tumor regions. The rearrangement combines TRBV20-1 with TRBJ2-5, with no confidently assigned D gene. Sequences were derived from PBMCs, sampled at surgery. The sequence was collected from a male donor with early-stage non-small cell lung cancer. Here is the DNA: TGCAGTGCTAGACCTGAGCCAGGCTTGGAGACCCAGTACTTC. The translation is CSARPEPGLETQYF.